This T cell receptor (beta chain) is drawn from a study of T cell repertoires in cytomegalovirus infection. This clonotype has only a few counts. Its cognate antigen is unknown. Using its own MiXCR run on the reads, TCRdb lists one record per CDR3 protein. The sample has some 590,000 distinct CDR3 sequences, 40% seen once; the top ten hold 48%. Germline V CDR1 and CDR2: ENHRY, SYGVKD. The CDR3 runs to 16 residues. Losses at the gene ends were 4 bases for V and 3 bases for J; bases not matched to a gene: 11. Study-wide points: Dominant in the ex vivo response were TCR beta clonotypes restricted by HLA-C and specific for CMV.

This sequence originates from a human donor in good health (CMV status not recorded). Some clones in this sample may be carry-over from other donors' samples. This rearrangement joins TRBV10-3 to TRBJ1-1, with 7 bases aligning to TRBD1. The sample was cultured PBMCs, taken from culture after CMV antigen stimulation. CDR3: CAISAIQLTGDTEAFF. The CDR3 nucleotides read TGTGCCATCAGTGCCATCCAACTAACAGGGGACACTGAAGCTTTCTTT.